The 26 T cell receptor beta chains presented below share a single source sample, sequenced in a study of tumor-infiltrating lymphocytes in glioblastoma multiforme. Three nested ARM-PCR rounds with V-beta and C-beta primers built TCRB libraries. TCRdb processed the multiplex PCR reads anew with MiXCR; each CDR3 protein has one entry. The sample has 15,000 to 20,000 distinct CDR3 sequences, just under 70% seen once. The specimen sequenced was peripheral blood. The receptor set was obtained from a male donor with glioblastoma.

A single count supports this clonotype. The CDR3 loop reads CASSFRITIESSPLHF. The CDR3 bases are TGTGCCAGCAGCTTCCGTATTACCATTGAGAGTTCACCCCTCCACTTT. This chain links TRBV11-2 with TRBJ1-6, with D unclear. The CDR3 covers 16 residues. The V and J ends lost 3 bases and 9 bases respectively, with 18 bases between them. Per the germline V gene, CDR1 is SGHAT and CDR2 is FQNNGV. The full variable domain, completed using reference TRBV11-2 and TRBJ1-6, is EAGVAQSPRYKIIEKRQSVAFWCNPISGHATLYWYQQILGQGPKLLIQFQNNGVVDDSQLPKDRFSAERLKGVDSTLKIQPAKLEDSAVYLCASSFRITIESSPLHFGNGTRLTVT.

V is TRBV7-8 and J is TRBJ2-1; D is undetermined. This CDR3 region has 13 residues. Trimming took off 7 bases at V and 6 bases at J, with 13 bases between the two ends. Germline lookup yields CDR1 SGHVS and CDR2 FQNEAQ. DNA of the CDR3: TGTGCCAGCATCTTTGATCAGCTCAATGAGCAGTTCTTC. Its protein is CASIFDQLNEQFF.

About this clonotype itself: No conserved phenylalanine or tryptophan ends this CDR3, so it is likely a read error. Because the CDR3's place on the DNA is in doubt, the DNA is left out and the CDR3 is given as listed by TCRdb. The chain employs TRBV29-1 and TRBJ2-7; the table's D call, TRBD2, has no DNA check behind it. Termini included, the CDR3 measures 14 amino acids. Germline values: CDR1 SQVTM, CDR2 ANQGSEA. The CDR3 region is CSVEGVAGAREQYL.

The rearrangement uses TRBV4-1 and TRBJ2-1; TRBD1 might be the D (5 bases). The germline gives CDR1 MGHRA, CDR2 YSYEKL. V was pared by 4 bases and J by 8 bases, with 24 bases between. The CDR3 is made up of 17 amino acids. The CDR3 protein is CASSLEDWASGSDEQFF. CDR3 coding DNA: TGCGCCAGCAGCCTCGAGGATTGGGCTTCAGGGTCGGATGAGCAGTTCTTC.

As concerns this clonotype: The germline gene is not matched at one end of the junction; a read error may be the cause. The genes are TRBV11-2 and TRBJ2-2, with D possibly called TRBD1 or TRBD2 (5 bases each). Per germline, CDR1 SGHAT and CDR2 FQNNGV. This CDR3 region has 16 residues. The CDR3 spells CASHYIGGRNTGELFF. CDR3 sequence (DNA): TGTGCCAGCCATTATATTGGGGGACGGAACACCGGTGAGCTGTTTTTT.

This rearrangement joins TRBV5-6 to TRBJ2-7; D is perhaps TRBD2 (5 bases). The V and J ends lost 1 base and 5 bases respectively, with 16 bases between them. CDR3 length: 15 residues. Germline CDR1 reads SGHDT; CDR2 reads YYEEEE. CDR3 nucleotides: TGTGCCAGCAGCTTGAACCCACCGGGATGGAACGAGCAGTACTTC. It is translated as CASSLNPPGWNEQYF.

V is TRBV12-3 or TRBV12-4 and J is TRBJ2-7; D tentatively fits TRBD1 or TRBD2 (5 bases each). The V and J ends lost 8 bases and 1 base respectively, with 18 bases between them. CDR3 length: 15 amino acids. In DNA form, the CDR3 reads TGTGCCAGCTGTGAGGGACCGCACAAATCCTACGAGCAGTACTTC. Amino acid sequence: CASCEGPHKSYEQYF.

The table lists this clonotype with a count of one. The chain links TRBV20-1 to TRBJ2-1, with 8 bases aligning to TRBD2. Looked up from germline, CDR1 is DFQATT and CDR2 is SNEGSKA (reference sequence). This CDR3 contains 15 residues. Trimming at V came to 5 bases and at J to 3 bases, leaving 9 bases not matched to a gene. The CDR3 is CSAEVGSGGYNEQFF. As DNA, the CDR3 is TGCAGTGCTGAGGTGGGAAGCGGGGGCTACAATGAGCAGTTCTTC.

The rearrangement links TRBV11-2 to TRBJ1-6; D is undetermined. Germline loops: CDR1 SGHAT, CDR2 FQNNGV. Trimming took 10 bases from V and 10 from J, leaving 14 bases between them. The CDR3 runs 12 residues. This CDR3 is CATNSTGSPLHF. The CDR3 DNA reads TGTGCCACGAACTCTACCGGGTCACCCCTCCACTTT.

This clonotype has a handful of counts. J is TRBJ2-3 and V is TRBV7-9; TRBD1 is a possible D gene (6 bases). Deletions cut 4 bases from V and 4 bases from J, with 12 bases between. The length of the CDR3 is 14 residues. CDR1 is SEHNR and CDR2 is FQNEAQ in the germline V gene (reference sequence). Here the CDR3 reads CASSSSDRPDTQYF. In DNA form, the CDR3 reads TGTGCCAGCAGCTCCTCGGACAGACCAGATACGCAGTATTTT. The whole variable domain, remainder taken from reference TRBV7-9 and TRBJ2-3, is DTGVSQNPRHKITKRGQNVTFRCDPISEHNRLYWYRQTLGQGPEFLTYFQNEAQLEKSRLLSDRFSAERPKGSFSTLEIQRTEQGDSAMYLCASSSSDRPDTQYFGPGTRLTVL.

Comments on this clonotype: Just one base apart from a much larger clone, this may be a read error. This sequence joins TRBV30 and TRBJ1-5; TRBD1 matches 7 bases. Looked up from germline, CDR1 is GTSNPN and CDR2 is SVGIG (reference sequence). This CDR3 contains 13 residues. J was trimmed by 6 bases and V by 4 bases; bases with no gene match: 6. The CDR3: CAWTDRASQPQHF. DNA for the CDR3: TGTGCCTGGACTGACAGGGCGAGTCAGCCCCAGCATTTT.

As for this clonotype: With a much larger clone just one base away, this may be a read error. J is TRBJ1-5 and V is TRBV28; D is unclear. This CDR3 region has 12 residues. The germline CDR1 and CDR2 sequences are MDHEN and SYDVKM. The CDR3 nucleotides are TGTGCCACCAGTGCCTGGGGTCAGCCCCAGCATTTT. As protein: CATSAWGQPQHF.

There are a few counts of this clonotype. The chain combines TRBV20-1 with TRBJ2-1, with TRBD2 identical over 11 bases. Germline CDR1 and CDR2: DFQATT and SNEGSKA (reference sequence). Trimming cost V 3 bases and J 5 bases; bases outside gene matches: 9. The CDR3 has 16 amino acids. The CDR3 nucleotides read TGCAGTGCTAGGGCCCCACTAGCGGGAGTGGACAATGAGCAGTTCTTC. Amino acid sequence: CSARAPLAGVDNEQFF.

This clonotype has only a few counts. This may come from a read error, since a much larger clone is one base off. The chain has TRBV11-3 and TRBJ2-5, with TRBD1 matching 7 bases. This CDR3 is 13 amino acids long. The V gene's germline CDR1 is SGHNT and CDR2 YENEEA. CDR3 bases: TGTGCCAGCGGCTTGGGACAGAAAGAGACCCAGTACTTC. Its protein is CASGLGQKETQYF.

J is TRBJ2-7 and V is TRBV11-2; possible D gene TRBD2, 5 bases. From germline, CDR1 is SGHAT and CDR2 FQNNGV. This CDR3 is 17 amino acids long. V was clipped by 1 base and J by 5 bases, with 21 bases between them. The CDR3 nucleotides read TGTGCCAGCAGCTTAGCCCGAGACCCCTCGGAGGTCCACGAGCAGTACTTC. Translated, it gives CASSLARDPSEVHEQYF.

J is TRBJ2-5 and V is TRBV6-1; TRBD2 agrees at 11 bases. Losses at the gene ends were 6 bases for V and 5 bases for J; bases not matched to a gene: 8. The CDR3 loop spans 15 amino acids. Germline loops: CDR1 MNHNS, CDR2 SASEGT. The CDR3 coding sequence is TGTGCCAGCAGCCGGACTAGCGGGCTAAAGGAGACCCAGTACTTC. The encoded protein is CASSRTSGLKETQYF.

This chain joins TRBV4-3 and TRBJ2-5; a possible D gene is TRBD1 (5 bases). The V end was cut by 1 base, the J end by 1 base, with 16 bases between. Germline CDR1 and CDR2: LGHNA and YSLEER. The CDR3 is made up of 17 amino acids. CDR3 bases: TGCGCCAGCAGCCAAGGGGTGGGTGGACAATCCCAAGAGACCCAGTACTTC. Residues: CASSQGVGGQSQETQYF.

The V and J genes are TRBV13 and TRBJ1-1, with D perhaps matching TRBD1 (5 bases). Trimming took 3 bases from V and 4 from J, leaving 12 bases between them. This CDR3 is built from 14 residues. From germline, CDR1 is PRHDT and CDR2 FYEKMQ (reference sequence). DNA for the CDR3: TGTGCCAGCAGCTTTGGTAGGGGTCGCACTGAAGCTTTCTTT. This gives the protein CASSFGRGRTEAFF.

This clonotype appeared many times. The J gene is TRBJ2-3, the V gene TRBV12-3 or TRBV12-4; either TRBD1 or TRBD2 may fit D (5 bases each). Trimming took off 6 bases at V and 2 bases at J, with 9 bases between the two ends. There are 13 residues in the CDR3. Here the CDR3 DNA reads TGTGCCAGCAGGACAGCGGCCACAGATACGCAGTATTTT. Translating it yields CASRTAATDTQYF.

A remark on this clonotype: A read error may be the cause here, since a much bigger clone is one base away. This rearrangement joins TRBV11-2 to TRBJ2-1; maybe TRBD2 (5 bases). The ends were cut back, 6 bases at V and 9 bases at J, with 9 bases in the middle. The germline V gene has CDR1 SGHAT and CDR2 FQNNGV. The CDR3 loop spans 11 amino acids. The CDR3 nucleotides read TGTGCCAGCAGGAGCGGAAGTGAGCAGTTCTTC. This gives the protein CASRSGSEQFF.

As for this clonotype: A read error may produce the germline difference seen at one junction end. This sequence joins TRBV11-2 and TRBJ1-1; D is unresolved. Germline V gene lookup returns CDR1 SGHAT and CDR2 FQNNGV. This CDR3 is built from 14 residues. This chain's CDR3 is CASSLSMMNTEAFF. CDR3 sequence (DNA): TGTGCCAGCAGCTTATCGATGATGAACACTGAAGCCTTCTTT.

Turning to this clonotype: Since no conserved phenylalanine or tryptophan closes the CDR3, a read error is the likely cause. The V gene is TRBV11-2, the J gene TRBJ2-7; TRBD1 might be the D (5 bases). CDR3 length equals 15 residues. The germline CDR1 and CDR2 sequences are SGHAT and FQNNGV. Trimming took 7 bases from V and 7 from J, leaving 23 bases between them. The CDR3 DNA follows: TGTGCCAGCACCCCCACTGGGGCTTTAGTGGATGAGCAGTACATC. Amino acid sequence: CASTPTGALVDEQYI.

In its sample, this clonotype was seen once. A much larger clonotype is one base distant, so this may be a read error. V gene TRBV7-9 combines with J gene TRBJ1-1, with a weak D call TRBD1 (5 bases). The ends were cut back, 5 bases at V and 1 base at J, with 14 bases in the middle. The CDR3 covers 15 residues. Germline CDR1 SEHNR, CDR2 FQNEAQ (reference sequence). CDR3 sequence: CASSRQGYTNTEAFF. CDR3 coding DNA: TGTGCCAGCAGCCGTCAGGGCTACACGAACACTGAAGCTTTCTTT.

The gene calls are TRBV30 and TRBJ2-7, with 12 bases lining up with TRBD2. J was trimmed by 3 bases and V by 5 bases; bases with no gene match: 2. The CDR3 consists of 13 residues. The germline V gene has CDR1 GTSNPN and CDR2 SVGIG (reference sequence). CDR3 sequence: CAWRTSGVYEQYF. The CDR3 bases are TGTGCCTGGCGGACTAGCGGGGTCTACGAGCAGTACTTC.

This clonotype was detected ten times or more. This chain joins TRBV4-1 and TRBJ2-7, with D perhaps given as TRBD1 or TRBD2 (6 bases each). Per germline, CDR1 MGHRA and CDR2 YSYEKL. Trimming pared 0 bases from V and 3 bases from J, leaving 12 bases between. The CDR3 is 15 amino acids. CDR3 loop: CASSQEGGQLYEQYF. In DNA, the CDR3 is TGCGCCAGCAGCCAAGAGGGAGGACAGCTCTACGAGCAGTACTTC.

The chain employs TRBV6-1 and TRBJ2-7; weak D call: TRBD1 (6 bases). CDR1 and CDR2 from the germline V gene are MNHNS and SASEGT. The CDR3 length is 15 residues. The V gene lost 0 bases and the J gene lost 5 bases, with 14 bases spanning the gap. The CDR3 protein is CASSEADGQTHEQYF. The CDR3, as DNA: TGTGCCAGCAGTGAAGCGGACGGACAGACCCACGAGCAGTACTTC.